This is a list of T cell receptor beta chains from one sample in a study of CD4 T cells in relation to SARS-CoV-2 and coronaviruses. These receptors are not linked to any known antigen. Profiled with immunoSEQ multiplex PCR; TCRdb holds only in-frame clones, not every one. Here the sample spans 15,000 to 25,000 clones, about 86% being singletons. Sequencing was performed on CD4+ T cells from PBMCs, cultured in vitro. These receptors were collected from a human donor in good health. CDR3s include the opening cysteine and the closing phenylalanine or tryptophan. The D gene is left open where the match is weak. Some rows have no size entry. The others give once, few or many, or a class for an expanded clone.

clone size: NA; J gene: TRBJ1-2; V gene: TRBV6-5; D gene: NA; CDR3 DNA: TGTGCCAGCAGTCCCGGACAGACTAACTATGGCTACACCTTC; CDR3 protein: CASSPGQTNYGYTF
clone size: few; J gene: TRBJ2-6; V gene: TRBV4-3; D gene: NA; CDR3 DNA: TGCGCCAGCAGCCAGCAGGAAAGCTCTGGGGCCAACGTCCTGACTTTC; CDR3 protein: CASSQQESSGANVLTF
clone size: NA; J gene: TRBJ2-1; V gene: TRBV7-9; D gene: NA; CDR3 DNA: TGTGCCAGCAGCCGAGATAGCCGCGGTGAGCAGTTCTTC; CDR3 protein: CASSRDSRGEQFF
clone size: NA; J gene: TRBJ2-3; V gene: TRBV10-1; D gene: NA; CDR3 DNA: TGCGCCACAGGGGAGGGCAACACAGATACGCAGTATTTT; CDR3 protein: CATGEGNTDTQYF
clone size: NA; J gene: TRBJ1-4; V gene: TRBV6-5; D gene: NA; CDR3 DNA: TGTGCCAGCAGTTACTCAAGGAATGGGAACGAAAAACTGTTTTTT; CDR3 protein: CASSYSRNGNEKLFF
clone size: NA; J gene: TRBJ1-4; V gene: TRBV19; D gene: TRBD1; CDR3 DNA: TGTGCCAGTACCCCAACCCCACAGGGGGTGAGGGAAAAACTGTTTTTT; CDR3 protein: CASTPTPQGVREKLFF
clone size: NA; J gene: TRBJ2-2; V gene: TRBV6-2/TRBV6-3; D gene: NA; CDR3 DNA: TGTGCCAGCAGTTACAGGGGAAACACCGGGGAGCTGTTTTTT; CDR3 protein: CASSYRGNTGELFF
clone size: NA; J gene: TRBJ2-3; V gene: TRBV6-5; D gene: NA; CDR3 DNA: TGTGCCAGCAGTCTCTCAGATACGCAGTATTTT; CDR3 protein: CASSLSDTQYF
clone size: NA; J gene: TRBJ1-4; V gene: TRBV30; D gene: TRBD1; CDR3 DNA: TGTGCCTGGAGACAGGGGGTCACAGAAAAACTGTTTTTT; CDR3 protein: CAWRQGVTEKLFF
clone size: NA; J gene: TRBJ2-5; V gene: TRBV12-5; D gene: TRBD2; CDR3 DNA: TGTGCTAGTGGTTCCAAAGCGGGAGGGGCCCAAGAGACCCAGTACTTC; CDR3 protein: CASGSKAGGAQETQYF
clone size: NA; J gene: TRBJ1-6; V gene: TRBV4-3; D gene: NA; CDR3 DNA: TGCGCCAGCAGCCAAGTGCGGCAGGGGTCTTCACCCCTCCACTTT; CDR3 protein: CASSQVRQGSSPLHF
clone size: NA; J gene: TRBJ2-7; V gene: TRBV18; D gene: NA; CDR3 DNA: TGTGCCAGCTCACCCCTGGGACGTCCAGAGCAGTACTTC; CDR3 protein: CASSPLGRPEQYF
clone size: NA; J gene: TRBJ2-2; V gene: TRBV7-2; D gene: NA; CDR3 DNA: TGTGCCAGCAGTACGAGGGCCGGGGAGCTGTTTTTT; CDR3 protein: CASSTRAGELFF
clone size: NA; J gene: TRBJ2-7; V gene: TRBV6-6; D gene: TRBD1; CDR3 DNA: TGTGCCAGCAGCCGGGACAGGGTTTACGAGCAGTACTTC; CDR3 protein: CASSRDRVYEQYF
clone size: NA; J gene: TRBJ2-3; V gene: TRBV3-1/TRBV3-2; D gene: TRBD2; CDR3 DNA: TGTGCCAGCAGCCAAGAAAGACTAGCGGGGGCAGATACGCAGTATTTT; CDR3 protein: CASSQERLAGADTQYF
clone size: NA; J gene: TRBJ1-4; V gene: TRBV7-9; D gene: TRBD1; CDR3 DNA: TGTGCCAGCAGCTTAGCTCAGGGGGGCAATGAAAAACTGTTTTTT; CDR3 protein: CASSLAQGGNEKLFF
clone size: NA; J gene: TRBJ1-2; V gene: TRBV2; D gene: NA; CDR3 DNA: TGTGCCAGCAGTGAGTCCGCAGGGCTTGGCTACACCTTC; CDR3 protein: CASSESAGLGYTF
clone size: NA; J gene: TRBJ2-5; V gene: TRBV6-6; D gene: TRBD1; CDR3 DNA: TGTGCCAGCACTCGGGACAGCTTACAAGAGACCCAGTACTTC; CDR3 protein: CASTRDSLQETQYF
clone size: few; J gene: TRBJ1-3; V gene: TRBV9; D gene: NA; CDR3 DNA: TGTGCCAGCAGTGATGGACGTTTCAGCTCTGGAAACACCATATATTTT; CDR3 protein: CASSDGRFSSGNTIYF
clone size: NA; J gene: TRBJ2-3; V gene: TRBV4-1; D gene: NA; CDR3 DNA: TGCGCCAGCAGCCATGTGGGCAGGGTCTTAGGAGGAGATACGCAGTATTTT; CDR3 protein: CASSHVGRVLGGDTQYF
clone size: NA; J gene: TRBJ2-2; V gene: TRBV6-2/TRBV6-3; D gene: NA; CDR3 DNA: TGTGCCAGCAGTTCCGGGACACTCGACGATGCCGGGGAGCTGTTTTTT; CDR3 protein: CASSSGTLDDAGELFF
clone size: once; J gene: TRBJ1-1; V gene: TRBV7-9; D gene: NA; CDR3 DNA: TGTGCCAGCAGCTTAGCGCGCAGGGACCATGTAGCTTTCTTT; CDR3 protein: CASSLARRDHVAFF
clone size: NA; J gene: TRBJ2-7; V gene: TRBV7-9; D gene: TRBD1; CDR3 DNA: TGTGCCAGCAGCTCTTTCACCCGGACAGGTGGCGAGCAGTACTTC; CDR3 protein: CASSSFTRTGGEQYF
clone size: once; J gene: TRBJ1-4; V gene: TRBV7-2; D gene: NA; CDR3 DNA: TGTGCCAGCAGCCAGGACTCCCTCGGGGAAAAACTGTTTTTT; CDR3 protein: CASSQDSLGEKLFF
clone size: NA; J gene: TRBJ2-1; V gene: TRBV10-2; D gene: NA; CDR3 DNA: TGCGCCAGCAGCCCTAGTTATCTCCCGCATGAGCAGTTCTTC; CDR3 protein: CASSPSYLPHEQFF
clone size: once; J gene: TRBJ1-4; V gene: TRBV18; D gene: TRBD1; CDR3 DNA: TGTGCCAGCTCACCTTCCGGGACAGGGGCTAATGAAAAACTGTTTTTT; CDR3 protein: CASSPSGTGANEKLFF
clone size: NA; J gene: TRBJ2-3; V gene: TRBV19; D gene: TRBD2; CDR3 DNA: TGTGCCAGTAACCCTAGCGGATCCACAGATACGCAGTATTTT; CDR3 protein: CASNPSGSTDTQYF
clone size: NA; J gene: TRBJ2-7; V gene: TRBV5-1; D gene: TRBD1; CDR3 DNA: TGCGCCAGCAGCTCCGGACAGGGAACATCCTACGAGCAGTACTTC; CDR3 protein: CASSSGQGTSYEQYF
clone size: NA; J gene: TRBJ1-5; V gene: TRBV5-5; D gene: NA; CDR3 DNA: TGTGCCAGCAGCCCGCGGGGGGTTTCAAGTCAGCCCCAGCATTTT; CDR3 protein: CASSPRGVSSQPQHF
clone size: NA; J gene: TRBJ2-7; V gene: TRBV7-2; D gene: TRBD2; CDR3 DNA: TGTGCCAGCAGCCCGGGGGCGGGGGGGCCTTACGAGCAGTACTTC; CDR3 protein: CASSPGAGGPYEQYF
clone size: NA; J gene: TRBJ2-3; V gene: TRBV27; D gene: TRBD2; CDR3 DNA: TGTGCCAGCAGTTTTTCTGGGGGGGTCCCCACAGATACGCAGTATTTT; CDR3 protein: CASSFSGGVPTDTQYF
clone size: NA; J gene: TRBJ2-3; V gene: TRBV6-2/TRBV6-3; D gene: NA; CDR3 DNA: TGTGCCAGCAGTTACGACGGGGAGGGGGCAGCAGATACGCAGTATTTT; CDR3 protein: CASSYDGEGAADTQYF
clone size: NA; J gene: TRBJ2-7; V gene: TRBV6-2/TRBV6-3; D gene: NA; CDR3 DNA: TGTGCCAGCAGTCCCGCGACTAGGCCGCCCTACGAGCAGTACTTC; CDR3 protein: CASSPATRPPYEQYF